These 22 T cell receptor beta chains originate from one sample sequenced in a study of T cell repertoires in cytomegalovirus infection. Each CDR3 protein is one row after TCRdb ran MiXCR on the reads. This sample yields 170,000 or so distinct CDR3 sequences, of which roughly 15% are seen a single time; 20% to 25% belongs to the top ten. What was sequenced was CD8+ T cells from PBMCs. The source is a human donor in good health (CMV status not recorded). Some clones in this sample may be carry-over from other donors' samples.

The CDR3 nucleotides are TGTGCCAGCAGCCCGACAGGGACCTACGAGCAGTACTTC. Its protein is CASSPTGTYEQYF. The chain uses TRBV7-6 and TRBJ2-7; TRBD1 aligns across 7 bases. V lost 5 bases to trimming and J lost 2 bases; unmatched junction nucleotides: 3. Germline assignment: CDR1 SGHVS and CDR2 FNYEAQ. The CDR3 is 13 amino acids.

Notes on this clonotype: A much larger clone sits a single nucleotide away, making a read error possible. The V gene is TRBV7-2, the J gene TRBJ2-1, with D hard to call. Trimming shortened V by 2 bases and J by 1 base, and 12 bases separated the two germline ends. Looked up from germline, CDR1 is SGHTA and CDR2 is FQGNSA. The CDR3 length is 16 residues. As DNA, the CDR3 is TGTGCCAGCAGCTTACGTCGCGTGGGGTCCTACAATGAGCAGTTCTTC. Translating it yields CASSLRRVGSYNEQFF.

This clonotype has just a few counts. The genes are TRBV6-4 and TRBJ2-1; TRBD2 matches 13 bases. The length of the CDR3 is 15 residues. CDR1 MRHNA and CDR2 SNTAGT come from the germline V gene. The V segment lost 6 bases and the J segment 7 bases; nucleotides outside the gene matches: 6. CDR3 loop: CASRETSGGSNEQFF. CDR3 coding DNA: TGTGCCAGCAGGGAGACTAGCGGGGGGTCGAATGAGCAGTTCTTC.

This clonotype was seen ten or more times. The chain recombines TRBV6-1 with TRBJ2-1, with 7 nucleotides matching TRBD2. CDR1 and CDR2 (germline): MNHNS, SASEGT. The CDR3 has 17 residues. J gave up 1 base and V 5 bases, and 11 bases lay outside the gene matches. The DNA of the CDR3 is TGTGCCAGCAGTTATGATTCGGGGGGTTGGTCCTACAATGAGCAGTTCTTC. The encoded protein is CASSYDSGGWSYNEQFF.

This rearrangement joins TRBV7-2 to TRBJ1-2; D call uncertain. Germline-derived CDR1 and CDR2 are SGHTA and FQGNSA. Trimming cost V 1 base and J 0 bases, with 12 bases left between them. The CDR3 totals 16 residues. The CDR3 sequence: CASSLVAESTNYGYTF. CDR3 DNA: TGTGCCAGCAGCTTAGTCGCGGAGTCTACTAACTATGGCTACACCTTC.

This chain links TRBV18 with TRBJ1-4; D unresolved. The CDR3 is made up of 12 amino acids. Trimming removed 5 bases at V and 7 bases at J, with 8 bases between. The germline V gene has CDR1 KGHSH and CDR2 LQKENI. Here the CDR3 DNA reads TGTGCCAGCTCAACCTTGAGTGAAAAACTGTTTTTT. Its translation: CASSTLSEKLFF.

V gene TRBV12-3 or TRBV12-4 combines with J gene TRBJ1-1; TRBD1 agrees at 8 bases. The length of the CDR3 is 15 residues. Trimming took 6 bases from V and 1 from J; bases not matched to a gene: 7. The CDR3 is CASSLTGGRNTEAFF. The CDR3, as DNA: TGTGCCAGCAGCTTAACAGGGGGGAGGAACACTGAAGCTTTCTTT.

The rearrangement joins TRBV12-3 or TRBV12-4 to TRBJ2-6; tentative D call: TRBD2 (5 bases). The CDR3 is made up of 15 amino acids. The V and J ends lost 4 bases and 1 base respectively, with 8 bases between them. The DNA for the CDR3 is TGTGCCAGCAGTTGGGAGCTTTCTGGGGCCAACGTCCTGACTTTC. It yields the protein CASSWELSGANVLTF.

The CDR3 here is CASGHIPNSNQPQHF. The CDR3 DNA follows: TGTGCCAGCGGACATATCCCAAATAGCAATCAGCCCCAGCATTTT. The chain links TRBV28 to TRBJ1-5; D is perhaps TRBD1 (5 bases). Trimming stripped 8 bases from V and 0 bases from J, with 14 bases between. The CDR3 is 15 amino acids. Looked up from germline, CDR1 is MDHEN and CDR2 is SYDVKM.

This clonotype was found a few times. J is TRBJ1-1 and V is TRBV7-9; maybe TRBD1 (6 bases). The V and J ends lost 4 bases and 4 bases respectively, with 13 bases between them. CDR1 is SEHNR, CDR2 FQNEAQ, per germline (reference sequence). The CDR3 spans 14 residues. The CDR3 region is CASSSPQGRTEAFF. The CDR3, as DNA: TGTGCCAGCAGCTCCCCACAGGGTCGCACTGAAGCTTTCTTT. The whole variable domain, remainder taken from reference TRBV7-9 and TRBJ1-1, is DTGVSQNPRHKITKRGQNVTFRCDPISEHNRLYWYRQTLGQGPEFLTYFQNEAQLEKSRLLSDRFSAERPKGSFSTLEIQRTEQGDSAMYLCASSSPQGRTEAFFGQGTRLTVV.

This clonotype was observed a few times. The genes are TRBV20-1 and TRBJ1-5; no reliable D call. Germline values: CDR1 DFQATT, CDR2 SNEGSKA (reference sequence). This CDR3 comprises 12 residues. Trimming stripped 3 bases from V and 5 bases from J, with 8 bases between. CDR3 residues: CSARGWDQPQHF. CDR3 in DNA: TGCAGTGCTAGGGGTTGGGATCAGCCCCAGCATTTT.

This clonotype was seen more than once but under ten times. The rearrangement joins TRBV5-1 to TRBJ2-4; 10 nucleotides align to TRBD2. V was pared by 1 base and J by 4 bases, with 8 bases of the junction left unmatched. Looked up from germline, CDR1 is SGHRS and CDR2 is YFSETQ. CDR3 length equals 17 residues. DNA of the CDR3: TGCGCCAGCAGCTTGATGGCTAGCGGGGGACCTAAAAACATTCAGTACTTC. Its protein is CASSLMASGGPKNIQYF.

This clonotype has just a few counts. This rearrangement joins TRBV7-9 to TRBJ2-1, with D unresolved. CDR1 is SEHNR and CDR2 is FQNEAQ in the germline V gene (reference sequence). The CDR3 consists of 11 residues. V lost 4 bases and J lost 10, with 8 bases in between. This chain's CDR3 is CASSSTTEQFF. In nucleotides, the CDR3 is TGTGCCAGCAGCTCGACGACCGAGCAGTTCTTC.

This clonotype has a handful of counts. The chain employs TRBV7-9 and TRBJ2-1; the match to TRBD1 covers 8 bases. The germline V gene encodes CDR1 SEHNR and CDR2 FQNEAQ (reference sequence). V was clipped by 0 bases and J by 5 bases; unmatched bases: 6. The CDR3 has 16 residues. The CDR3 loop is CASSLATGQVNNEQFF. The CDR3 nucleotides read TGTGCCAGCAGCTTAGCTACGGGACAGGTCAACAATGAGCAGTTCTTC.

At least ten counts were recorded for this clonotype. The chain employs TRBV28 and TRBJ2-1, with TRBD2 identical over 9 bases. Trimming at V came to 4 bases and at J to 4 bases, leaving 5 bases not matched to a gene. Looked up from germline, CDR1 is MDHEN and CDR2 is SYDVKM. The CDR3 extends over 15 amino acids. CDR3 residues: CASSSPLAGYNEQFF. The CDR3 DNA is TGTGCCAGCAGTTCCCCCCTAGCGGGGTACAATGAGCAGTTCTTC.

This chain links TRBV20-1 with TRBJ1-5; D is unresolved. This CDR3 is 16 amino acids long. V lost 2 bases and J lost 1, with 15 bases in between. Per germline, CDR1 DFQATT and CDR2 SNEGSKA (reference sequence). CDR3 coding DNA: TGCAGTGCTAGAAATAGGGTGGAAGGGAGCAATCAGCCCCAGCATTTT. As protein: CSARNRVEGSNQPQHF.

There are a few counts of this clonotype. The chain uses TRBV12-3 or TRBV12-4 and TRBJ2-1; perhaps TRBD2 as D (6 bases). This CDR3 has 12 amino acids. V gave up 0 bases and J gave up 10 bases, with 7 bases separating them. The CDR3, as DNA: TGTGCCAGCAGTTTAGCGAGCGGGGAGCAGTTCTTC. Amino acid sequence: CASSLASGEQFF.

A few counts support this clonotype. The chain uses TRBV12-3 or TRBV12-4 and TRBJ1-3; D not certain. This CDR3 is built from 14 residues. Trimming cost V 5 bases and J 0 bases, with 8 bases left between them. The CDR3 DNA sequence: TGTGCCAGCAGTCCCCCCAACTCTGGAAACACCATATATTTT. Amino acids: CASSPPNSGNTIYF.

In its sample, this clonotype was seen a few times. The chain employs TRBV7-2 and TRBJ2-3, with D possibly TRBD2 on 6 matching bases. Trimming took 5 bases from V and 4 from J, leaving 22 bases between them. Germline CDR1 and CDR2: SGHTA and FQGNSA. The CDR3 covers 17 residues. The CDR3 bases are TGTGCCAGCAGCCCGCCCGGGACTTCCCTCGGGGCAGATACGCAGTATTTT. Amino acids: CASSPPGTSLGADTQYF.

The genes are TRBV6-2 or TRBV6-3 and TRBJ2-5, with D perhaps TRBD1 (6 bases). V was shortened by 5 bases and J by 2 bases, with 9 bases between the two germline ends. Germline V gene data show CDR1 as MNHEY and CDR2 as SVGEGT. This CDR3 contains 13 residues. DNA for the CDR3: TGTGCCAGCAGTGAGCAGGGGCAAGAGACCCAGTACTTC. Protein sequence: CASSEQGQETQYF.

The DNA for the CDR3 is TGTGCCAGCAGTTCGCGGGGACTAACTAGCTCTGGGGCCAACGTCCTGACTTTC. Protein sequence: CASSSRGLTSSGANVLTF. The V call is TRBV28, the J call TRBJ2-6; 7 nucleotides align to TRBD2. The CDR3 spans 18 residues. Germline-derived CDR1 and CDR2 are MDHEN and SYDVKM. With V trimmed by 4 bases and J by 0 bases, 9 bases remained unmatched.

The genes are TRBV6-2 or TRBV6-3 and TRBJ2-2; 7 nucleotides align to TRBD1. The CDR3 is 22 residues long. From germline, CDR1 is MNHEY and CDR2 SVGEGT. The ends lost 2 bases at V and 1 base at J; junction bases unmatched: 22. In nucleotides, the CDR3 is TGTGCCAGCAGTTACCCCATTTCGGGGACGACAGGGCGGATTTTGAACACCGGGGAGCTGTTTTTT. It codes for CASSYPISGTTGRILNTGELFF.